Listed below are T cell receptor beta chains from one sample, sequenced in a study of siplizumab effects on memory and regulatory T cells. Only in-frame clones appear in the TCRdb table, and some are missing; sequencing was by immunoSEQ multiplex PCR. The table has 100,000 or so clones, about 91% seen once; the top ten hold 0.55% to 0.85%. The source material was Tregs sorted from blood. These receptors were obtained from a human donor in good health. CDR3s include the opening cysteine and the closing phenylalanine or tryptophan. Each record gives: clone size, V gene, J gene, D gene, CDR3 protein, CDR3 DNA. A D gene is named only where the DNA matches it firmly. Clone size appears in some rows only: once, few, many, or a class for an expanded clone.

.	TRBV5-5	TRBJ2-5	TRBD2	CASSLGTSVQETQYF	TGTGCCAGCAGCTTAGGGACTAGCGTCCAAGAGACCCAGTACTTC
.	TRBV13	TRBJ2-1	.	CASSLGLDNEQFF	TGTGCCAGCAGCTTAGGCTTGGACAATGAGCAGTTCTTC
.	TRBV4-1	TRBJ2-3	.	CASSRVTSFADTQYF	TGCGCCAGCAGCCGAGTGACTAGTTTCGCAGATACGCAGTATTTT
.	TRBV6-5	TRBJ1-2	.	CASSYSVRRKGYGYTF	TGTGCCAGCAGTTACTCAGTCAGGCGGAAAGGCTATGGCTACACCTTC
.	TRBV12-5	TRBJ2-7	TRBD2	CASGLDSGQGSSYEQYF	TGTGCTAGTGGTTTGGATAGCGGGCAGGGCAGCTCCTACGAGCAGTACTTC
.	TRBV7-9	TRBJ2-7	.	CASSLYGGLLREQYF	TGTGCCAGCAGCTTGTATGGGGGATTGCTAAGAGAGCAGTACTTC
.	TRBV28	TRBJ2-2	.	CASSFGTGELFF	TGTGCCAGCAGTTTCGGGACCGGGGAGCTGTTTTTT
.	TRBV5-1	TRBJ2-3	TRBD2	CASSLGSSGRPTDTQYF	TGCGCCAGCAGCTTAGGCTCCAGCGGGAGACCCACAGATACGCAGTATTTT
.	TRBV5-4	TRBJ2-3	TRBD2	CASSLEAGGYADTQYF	TGTGCCAGCAGCTTGGAAGCGGGAGGTTATGCAGATACGCAGTATTTT
.	TRBV11-2	TRBJ2-1	TRBD2	CASSPPGLEGNEQFF	TGTGCCAGCAGCCCCCCCGGACTAGAGGGTAATGAGCAGTTCTTC
.	TRBV6-5	TRBJ1-2	TRBD1	CASRRTGGYGYTF	TGTGCCAGCAGGCGGACAGGGGGCTATGGCTACACCTTC
.	TRBV7-8	TRBJ2-7	.	CASSSLWEQYF	TGTGCCAGCAGCTCATTGTGGGAGCAGTACTTC
few	TRBV5-1	TRBJ2-3	TRBD2	CASSLGGTSGRLATDTQYF	TGCGCCAGCAGCTTGGGGGGGACTAGCGGGAGGCTAGCGACAGATACGCAGTATTTT
.	TRBV6-1	TRBJ2-1	.	CASQDRYLVGEQFF	TGTGCCAGCCAGGACCGCTACCTAGTCGGGGAGCAGTTCTTC
.	TRBV6-5	TRBJ2-7	.	CASSYSYISSYEQYF	TGTGCCAGCAGTTACTCTTATATAAGCTCCTACGAACAGTACTTC
.	TRBV5-5	TRBJ1-4	.	CASSLQSEKLFF	TGTGCCAGCAGCTTACAGTCTGAAAAACTGTTTTTT
.	TRBV2	TRBJ1-4	TRBD1	CASRLQGASEKLFF	TGTGCCAGCAGGTTACAGGGGGCAAGTGAAAAACTGTTTTTT
once	TRBV15	TRBJ2-3	TRBD2	CATGLAVLTDTQYF	TGTGCCACAGGCCTAGCGGTTCTCACAGATACGCAGTATTTT
.	TRBV28	TRBJ2-7	.	CASRLQARYYEQYF	TGTGCCAGCAGGTTACAGGCACGGTACTACGAGCAGTACTTC
.	TRBV10-3	TRBJ2-1	.	CAIGWDTYNEQFF	TGTGCCATCGGGTGGGACACTTACAATGAGCAGTTCTTC
.	TRBV5-1	TRBJ2-1	TRBD2	CASSTGTSGSDEQFF	TGCGCCAGCAGCACCGGGACTAGCGGGAGCGATGAGCAGTTCTTC
.	TRBV5-4	TRBJ2-1	TRBD2	CASSFLAGSNNEQFF	TGTGCCAGCAGCTTTCTAGCGGGTAGTAACAATGAGCAGTTCTTC
.	TRBV15	TRBJ2-5	.	CATSRWGEETQYF	TGTGCCACCAGCAGATGGGGGGAGGAGACCCAGTACTTC
.	TRBV19	TRBJ2-7	TRBD2	CAIKRKLAGELYEQYF	TGTGCCATCAAGAGAAAACTAGCGGGAGAGTTATACGAGCAGTACTTC
.	TRBV12-5	TRBJ1-4	.	CASGFRQVGNEKLFF	TGTGCTAGTGGCTTTAGACAGGTTGGGAATGAAAAACTGTTTTTT
.	TRBV2	TRBJ1-5	.	CASSNWGSNQPQHF	TGTGCCAGCTCGAACTGGGGGAGCAATCAGCCCCAGCATTTT
.	TRBV28	TRBJ2-7	.	CASTFGVSPEQYF	TGTGCCAGCACCTTCGGGGTTTCCCCCGAGCAGTACTTC
.	TRBV14	TRBJ2-1	.	CASSQEGSNEQFF	TGTGCCAGCAGCCAAGAAGGGTCTAATGAGCAGTTCTTC
few	TRBV2	TRBJ1-2	.	CASSPEVFNGYTF	TGTGCCAGCAGTCCAGAGGTCTTCAATGGCTACACCTTC
.	TRBV7-8	TRBJ2-7	.	CASSLEVKGHEQYF	TGTGCCAGCAGCTTAGAAGTGAAAGGGCACGAGCAGTACTTC
.	TRBV5-1	TRBJ1-2	TRBD1	CASSPGQGLIGYGYTF	TGCGCCAGCAGCCCCGGACAGGGTCTTATAGGCTATGGCTACACCTTC
.	TRBV25-1	TRBJ1-2	.	CASSEGLRGYTF	TGTGCCAGCAGTGAAGGCCTACGGGGCTACACCTTC
.	TRBV7-9	TRBJ1-1	.	CASSPRLNTEAFF	TGTGCCAGCAGCCCCCGGCTCAACACTGAAGCTTTCTTT
.	TRBV4-2	TRBJ2-5	.	CASSQEIRGLETQYF	TGTGCCAGCAGCCAAGAGATCCGAGGGCTGGAGACCCAGTACTTC
.	TRBV28	TRBJ1-5	TRBD1	CASSSLRQGRGQPQHF	TGTGCCAGCAGTTCGCTAAGACAGGGGAGGGGTCAGCCCCAGCATTTT
.	TRBV27	TRBJ1-2	.	CASSLSGVGGYTF	TGTGCCAGCAGTTTATCAGGGGTGGGCGGCTACACCTTC
.	TRBV4-1	TRBJ1-5	.	CASSQTAGPQHF	TGCGCCAGCAGCCAAACCGCTGGGCCCCAGCATTTT
.	TRBV6-5	TRBJ1-2	.	CASSRDVLWGYTF	TGTGCCAGCAGCAGGGACGTCTTATGGGGCTACACCTTC
.	TRBV19	TRBJ1-5	.	CASSLGGGENQPQHF	TGTGCCAGTAGCCTAGGGGGAGGGGAGAATCAGCCCCAGCATTTT
.	TRBV6-5	TRBJ2-7	TRBD2	CASSYRALAGAREQYF	TGTGCCAGCAGTTACAGGGCCCTAGCGGGAGCTCGCGAGCAGTACTTC
.	TRBV29-1	TRBJ1-1	.	CSVGGGTEAFF	TGCAGCGTGGGGGGCGGCACTGAAGCTTTCTTT
.	TRBV15	TRBJ2-1	.	CATSGRGGYNEQFF	TGTGCCACCAGCGGCCGTGGTGGATACAATGAGCAGTTCTTC
.	TRBV2	TRBJ2-5	.	CASGYGRQETQYF	TGTGCCAGCGGATACGGACGGCAAGAGACCCAGTACTTC
.	TRBV15	TRBJ2-7	TRBD1	CATSSGTGVSYEQYF	TGTGCCACCAGCTCCGGGACAGGGGTATCCTACGAGCAGTACTTC
.	TRBV10-2	TRBJ2-1	TRBD2	CASKRATGGNEQFF	TGCGCCAGCAAGCGGGCCACGGGGGGCAATGAGCAGTTCTTC
.	TRBV28	TRBJ2-2	.	CASSLELGVPGELFF	TGTGCCAGCAGTCTTGAGTTAGGGGTTCCCGGGGAGCTGTTTTTT